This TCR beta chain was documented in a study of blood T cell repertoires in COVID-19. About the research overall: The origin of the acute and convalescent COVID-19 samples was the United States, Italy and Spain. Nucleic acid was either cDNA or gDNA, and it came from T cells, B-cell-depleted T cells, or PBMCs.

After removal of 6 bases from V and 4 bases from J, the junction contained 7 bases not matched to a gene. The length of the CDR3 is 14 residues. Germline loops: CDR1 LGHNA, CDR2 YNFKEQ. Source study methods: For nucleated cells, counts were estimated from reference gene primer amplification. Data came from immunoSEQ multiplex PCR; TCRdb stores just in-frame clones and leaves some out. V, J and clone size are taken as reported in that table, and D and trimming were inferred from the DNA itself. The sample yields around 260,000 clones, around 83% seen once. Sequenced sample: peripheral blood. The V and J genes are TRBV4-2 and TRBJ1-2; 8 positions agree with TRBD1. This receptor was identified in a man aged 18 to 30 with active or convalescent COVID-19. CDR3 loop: CASRSGGGVYGYTF. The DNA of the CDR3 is TGTGCCAGCAGATCAGGGGGCGGTGTCTATGGCTACACCTTC.